These 18 T cell receptor beta chains came from one sample sequenced in a study of blood T cell repertoires in COVID-19. Method: immunoSEQ multiplex PCR; TCRdb's copy keeps in-frame clones and lacks some. Of 150,000 or so clones in the sample, around 89% were seen once. Source material: peripheral blood. These receptors were obtained from a man aged 55 to 69 with active or convalescent COVID-19.

The DNA for the CDR3 is TGTGCCAGCATGGGGCAGGTTCCCTACGAGCAGTACTTC. Its protein product is CASMGQVPYEQYF. The chain couples TRBV27 to TRBJ2-7; a possible D gene is TRBD1 (5 bases). This CDR3 comprises 13 residues. Germline CDR1 MNHEY, CDR2 SMNVEV (reference sequence). V gave up 7 bases and J gave up 2 bases, with 12 bases separating them.

The chain has TRBV2 and TRBJ2-7, with TRBD2 as a possible D gene (5 bases). Between the trimmed V and J ends, which lost 7 bases and 1 base, there was a span of 11 bases. CDR1 SNHLY and CDR2 FYNNEI come from the germline V gene. The CDR3 covers 13 residues. CDR3 sequence: CASNREQSYEQYF. DNA of the CDR3: TGTGCCAGCAATCGGGAACAGTCCTACGAGCAGTACTTC.

This clone appeared once. This rearrangement joins TRBV6-5 to TRBJ1-3; a weak D match, TRBD1 (6 bases). The CDR3 extends over 15 amino acids. CDR1 MNHEY and CDR2 SVGAGI come from the germline V gene. V dropped 7 bases and J dropped 4 bases, with 17 bases sitting between them. This chain's CDR3 is CASTLDRTPGNTIYF. The CDR3 DNA sequence: TGTGCCAGCACCCTCGACAGGACCCCGGGAAACACCATATATTTT.

The chain has TRBV18 and TRBJ2-5, with 9 bases matching TRBD1. V shed 0 bases, J shed 3 bases, and the junction held 5 bases outside the gene matches. Germline loops: CDR1 KGHSH, CDR2 LQKENI. CDR3 size: 16 residues. Here the CDR3 DNA reads TGTGCCAGCTCACCACCACGTCGACAGGGGGAAGAGACCCAGTACTTC. Translating it yields CASSPPRRQGEETQYF.

The V call is TRBV7-8, the J call TRBJ2-7, with 9 bases lining up with TRBD2. Germline CDR1 and CDR2: SGHVS and FQNEAQ. The CDR3 length is 15 residues. V lost 6 bases to trimming and J lost 7 bases; unmatched junction nucleotides: 13. CDR3 DNA: TGTGCCAGCAGTTTACCCGGGACTAGCTCCGTTGAGCAGTACTTC. Translated, it gives CASSLPGTSSVEQYF.

The chain combines TRBV28 with TRBJ1-5, with a weak D call TRBD1 (6 bases). V lost 7 bases and J 7 bases, leaving 20 bases between the germline ends. The CDR3 has 15 residues. CDR1 and CDR2 from the germline V gene are MDHEN and SYDVKM. This CDR3 is CASTAGVHYGQPQHF. CDR3 in DNA: TGTGCCAGCACGGCAGGGGTCCATTACGGGCAGCCCCAGCATTTT.

The CDR3 spells CASSASNRAGDTQYF. The CDR3, as DNA: TGTGCCAGCAGCGCCTCGAACAGGGCAGGAGATACGCAGTATTTT. The rearrangement uses TRBV7-3 and TRBJ2-3; tentative D call: TRBD1 (6 bases). CDR3 length equals 15 residues. The germline V gene encodes CDR1 SGHTA and CDR2 FQGTGA. V gave up 5 bases and J gave up 5 bases, with 17 bases separating them.

The V gene is TRBV11-2, the J gene TRBJ1-1, with D maybe TRBD1 (5 bases). V was pared by 3 bases and J by 6 bases, with 11 bases between. The germline V gene has CDR1 SGHAT and CDR2 FQNNGV. This CDR3 has 13 residues. The CDR3 protein is CASSFATDAEAFF. The DNA of the CDR3 is TGTGCCAGCAGCTTTGCGACAGACGCTGAAGCTTTCTTT.

This chain connects TRBV7-9 to TRBJ2-7, with D possibly matching TRBD1 (6 bases). The CDR3 has 15 amino acids. Trimming pared 1 base from V and 5 bases from J, leaving 15 bases between. Germline CDR1 reads SEHNR; CDR2 reads FQNEAQ (reference sequence). CDR3 residues: CASSLVGRGVHEQYF. The CDR3 bases are TGTGCCAGCAGCTTAGTAGGCAGGGGTGTACACGAGCAGTACTTC.

This clone has a handful of counts. Other DNA sequences in this sample translate to the same CDR3. V and J are TRBV24-1 and TRBJ1-2; no clear D. Trimming took off 4 bases at V and 6 bases at J, with 11 bases between the two ends. The CDR3 length is 13 residues. The germline V gene has CDR1 KGHDR and CDR2 SFDVKD. The CDR3 spells CATSDLKGDGYTF. In DNA form, the CDR3 reads TGTGCCACCAGTGACCTCAAAGGAGATGGCTACACCTTC.

This chain joins TRBV24-1 and TRBJ1-1; TRBD1 agrees at 9 bases. The V and J ends lost 8 bases and 1 base, in that order; junction bases with no gene match: 7. This CDR3 contains 15 residues. Germline V gives CDR1 KGHDR, CDR2 SFDVKD. CDR3 region: CATTGQGKENTEAFF. In DNA, the CDR3 is TGTGCCACCACTGGACAGGGGAAGGAGAACACTGAAGCTTTCTTT.

The chain joins TRBV5-4 to TRBJ2-7, with 9 bases identical to TRBD2. With 6 bases clipped from V and 5 bases from J, the junction kept 9 bases outside the gene matches. Per germline, CDR1 SGHNT and CDR2 YYREEE (reference sequence). This CDR3 is built from 14 residues. The CDR3 nucleotides are TGTGCCAGCATAGAAGCGGGGGGAAGGAACGAGCAGTACTTC. This gives the protein CASIEAGGRNEQYF.

This clone was seen a single time. The chain has TRBV6-5 and TRBJ2-2; D is undetermined. Trimming pared 5 bases from V and 5 bases from J, leaving 3 bases between. The germline V gene encodes CDR1 MNHEY and CDR2 SVGAGI. The CDR3 extends over 11 amino acids. As DNA, the CDR3 is TGTGCCAGCAGTCTTACCGGGGAGCTGTTTTTT. This translates into CASSLTGELFF.

The chain recombines TRBV3-1 (or the pseudogene TRBV3-2) with TRBJ2-7; 13 bases align to TRBD2. The V gene end was trimmed by 3 bases and the J gene end by 1 base; junction bases not matched to a gene: 9. This CDR3 comprises 18 residues. CDR1 and CDR2 (germline): LGHDT, YNNKEL (reference sequence). CDR3 sequence reads: CASSHYGLAGVQSYEQYF. The CDR3 DNA sequence: TGTGCCAGCAGCCACTACGGACTAGCGGGAGTCCAATCCTACGAGCAGTACTTC.

As regards this clone: One junction end does not reproduce the germline sequence, and a read error may be involved. Other DNA sequences from this sample encode an identical CDR3 as well. The chain combines TRBV5-5 with TRBJ2-7, with D perhaps matching TRBD1 (5 bases). Germline CDR1 is SGHKS and CDR2 is YYEKEE (reference sequence). The CDR3 is made up of 12 amino acids. CDR3 DNA: TGTGCCAGCAGCGCCCAGGGTTACGAGCAGTACTTT. Amino acid sequence: CASSAQGYEQYF. Full variable domain (remainder filled in from reference TRBV5-5 and TRBJ2-7): DAGVTQSPTHLIKTRGQQVTLRCSPISGHKSVSWYQQVLGQGPQFIFQYYEKEERGRGNFPDRFSARQFPNYSSELNVNALLLGDSALYLCASSAQGYEQYFGPGTRLTVT.

V gene TRBV20-1 combines with J gene TRBJ1-3, with D tentatively TRBD1 (5 bases). The CDR3 runs to 10 residues. Deletions cut 4 bases from V and 10 bases from J, with 8 bases between. Germline CDR1 and CDR2: DFQATT and SNEGSKA (reference sequence). The chain's CDR3 is CSAKGQTIYF. The CDR3 nucleotides are TGCAGTGCTAAGGGGCAGACCATATATTTT.

The gene calls are TRBV30 and TRBJ1-4; D is ambiguous. This CDR3 has 13 amino acids. Germline CDR1 reads GTSNPN; CDR2 reads SVGIG (reference sequence). The V end was cut by 3 bases, the J end by 6 bases, with 11 bases between. CDR3 protein: CAWRSALYEKLFF. For the CDR3, the DNA is TGTGCCTGGAGGTCAGCGCTATATGAAAAACTGTTTTTT.

V gene TRBV4-3 combines with J gene TRBJ1-4, with 9 bases lining up with TRBD1. Germline V gene lookup returns CDR1 LGHNA and CDR2 YSLEER. V shed 1 base and J 7 bases; nucleotides not matched to a gene: 4. The length of the CDR3 is 15 residues. CDR3 in amino acids: CASSQGGQGGEKLFF. CDR3 nucleotides: TGCGCCAGCAGCCAAGGGGGACAGGGTGGTGAAAAACTGTTTTTT.